Each of the 21 T cell receptor beta chains below was sequenced from the same sample in a study of post-analysis software for immune sequencing data. Findings and limits, study-wide: Elevated frequency relative to controls characterized roughly 5 TRBV segments in patients, TRBV5-6, TRBV5-1 and TRBV20-1 among them.

These TCRs are of unknown antigen specificity. Prepared TCR beta cDNA libraries contained unique molecular identifiers. TCRdb re-analysed the PCR reads in MiXCR, keeping a single row per CDR3 protein. Of about 540,000 distinct CDR3 sequences in the sample, around 31% were seen once. Material for sequencing was blood. Receptors originate from a girl under 18 with multiple sclerosis.

The V and J genes are TRBV20-1 and TRBJ1-5; TRBD1 agrees at 9 bases. V was clipped by 3 bases and J by 3 bases; unmatched bases: 3. Germline CDR1 reads DFQATT; CDR2 reads SNEGSKA (reference sequence). This CDR3 has 14 amino acids. CDR3 loop: CSASGDRVNQPQHF. The CDR3 nucleotides are TGCAGTGCTAGTGGGGACAGGGTCAATCAGCCCCAGCATTTT.

The CDR3 sequence is CASRGSGIHGNQPQHF. The DNA for the CDR3 is TGTGCCAGCAGGGGTTCGGGGATCCATGGCAATCAGCCCCAGCATTTT. The genes are TRBV12-3 or TRBV12-4 and TRBJ1-5; no firm D call. The CDR3 is 16 residues long. V was trimmed by 6 bases and J by 2 bases, leaving 17 bases between them.

This clonotype came up a few times. This chain connects TRBV7-9 to TRBJ1-2, with 7 bases matching TRBD1. J lost 4 bases, V lost 4 bases, and 12 bases had no gene match. This CDR3 has 16 residues. Germline-derived CDR1 and CDR2 are SEHNR and FQNEAQ (reference sequence). CDR3 sequence (DNA): TGTGCCAGCAGCTCCGGATTGACAGGGTCTACCTATGGCTACACCTTC. As protein: CASSSGLTGSTYGYTF.

The chain couples TRBV12-3 or TRBV12-4 to TRBJ2-1; D perhaps matches TRBD1 (5 bases). This CDR3 has 13 amino acids. The V end was cut by 3 bases, the J end by 6 bases, with 9 bases between. The CDR3 sequence: CASSLSGSNEQFF. The CDR3 coding sequence is TGTGCCAGCAGTTTGTCAGGGTCCAATGAGCAGTTCTTC.

The chain joins TRBV4-1 to TRBJ2-1; D ambiguous. In germline, CDR1 is MGHRA, CDR2 YSYEKL. The V end lost 0 bases, the J end lost 6 bases, and 6 bases lay between the germline ends. The CDR3 covers 13 residues. In nucleotides, the CDR3 is TGCGCCAGCAGCCAAGACGCAGGCAATGAGCAGTTCTTC. It yields the protein CASSQDAGNEQFF.

The chain joins TRBV11-2 to TRBJ1-5; the D is unclear. The length of the CDR3 is 13 residues. The germline CDR1 and CDR2 sequences are SGHAT and FQNNGV. Trimming cost V 5 bases and J 4 bases, with 9 bases left between them. The DNA of the CDR3 is TGTGCCAGCAGCCCTACAGAGAATCAGCCCCAGCATTTT. Translated, it gives CASSPTENQPQHF.

This sequence joins TRBV20-1 and TRBJ2-2; D may be TRBD1 or TRBD2 (5 bases each). This CDR3 has 16 residues. The germline V and J ends were trimmed by 2 bases and 5 bases, with 18 bases remaining between them. Germline V gene sequence: CDR1 DFQATT, CDR2 SNEGSKA (reference sequence). The DNA of the CDR3 is TGCAGTGCTAGACCTTGGGACCTTGGACGAACCGGGGAGCTGTTTTTT. It codes for CSARPWDLGRTGELFF.

This clonotype was seen ten or more times. The gene calls are TRBV25-1 and TRBJ2-7; 7 bases are a match to TRBD2. Losses at the gene ends were 1 base for V and 3 bases for J; bases not matched to a gene: 9. CDR1 is MGHDK, CDR2 SYGVNS, per germline. There are 16 residues in the CDR3. The CDR3 loop reads CASSESGRGRVYEQYF. The CDR3 bases are TGTGCCAGCAGTGAATCGGGGAGGGGTCGGGTCTACGAGCAGTACTTC.

This chain uses TRBV10-3 with TRBJ2-2; D is tentatively TRBD1 or TRBD2 (5 bases each). The CDR3 is made up of 14 amino acids. Germline CDR1 reads ENHRY; CDR2 reads SYGVKD. V was trimmed by 6 bases and J by 3 bases, leaving 11 bases between them. In nucleotides, the CDR3 is TGTGCCATCAGCCTTGGGACGGACACCGGGGAGCTGTTTTTT. Translated: CAISLGTDTGELFF.

This clonotype turned up a few times. The chain links TRBV4-1 to TRBJ1-2; 8 positions match TRBD1. V dropped 3 bases and J dropped 4; count of bases not matched to a gene: 4. CDR1 is MGHRA and CDR2 is YSYEKL in the germline V gene. The CDR3 consists of 14 residues. CDR3 DNA: TGCGCCAGCAGCCAGCCTGGACAGGGCTATGGCTACACCTTC. Translating it yields CASSQPGQGYGYTF.

The genes are TRBV12-3 or TRBV12-4 and TRBJ2-3, with 10 bases aligning to TRBD2. V lost 2 bases and J lost 0; bases outside the gene matches: 5. This CDR3 is built from 17 residues. The CDR3 spells CASSLKASGGSTDTQYF. CDR3 sequence (DNA): TGTGCCAGCAGTTTAAAGGCTAGCGGGGGAAGCACAGATACGCAGTATTTT.

The chain couples TRBV20-1 to TRBJ1-5, with D possibly TRBD1 on 6 matching bases. Germline-derived CDR1 and CDR2 are DFQATT and SNEGSKA (reference sequence). V was pared by 3 bases and J by 5 bases, with 17 bases between. The CDR3 is 15 amino acids. The CDR3 sequence: CSASVLGQGHQPQHF. CDR3 DNA sequence: TGCAGTGCTAGTGTTCTGGGACAAGGTCATCAGCCCCAGCATTTT.

CDR3 amino acids: CASSVKPISGNTIYF. The CDR3 DNA is TGTGCCAGCAGTGTGAAACCGATCTCTGGAAACACCATATATTTT. The V call is TRBV6-1, the J call TRBJ1-3; D gene uncertain. The CDR3 spans 15 residues. V was trimmed by 4 bases and J by 0 bases, leaving 10 bases between them. Germline V CDR1 and CDR2: MNHNS, SASEGT.

This chain links TRBV5-1 with TRBJ2-1; 11 bases map to TRBD2. There are 17 residues in the CDR3. Germline V lookup: CDR1 SGHRS, CDR2 YFSETQ. The V segment lost 0 bases and the J segment 8 bases; nucleotides outside the gene matches: 10. The CDR3 DNA reads as TGCGCCAGCAGCTTGGGTGGGACTAGCGGCCTAGGGGATGAGCAGTTCTTC. This sequence encodes CASSLGGTSGLGDEQFF.

The rearrangement joins TRBV6-1 to TRBJ1-2; D gene unclear. The CDR3 spans 16 residues. Germline CDR1 MNHNS, CDR2 SASEGT. Trimming removed 4 bases at V and 9 bases at J, with 24 bases between. The CDR3 coding sequence is TGTGCCAGCAGTGCTGTTACCGGGTCTGCCGGCTTCAGCTACACCTTC. It yields the protein CASSAVTGSAGFSYTF.

Comments on this clonotype: This may come from a read error, since a much larger clone is one base off. The V gene is TRBV7-2, the J gene TRBJ1-2; no clear D gene. Germline V lookup: CDR1 SGHTA, CDR2 FQGNSA. The CDR3 consists of 15 residues. CDR3 protein: CASSLGQVVSYGCTF. DNA of the CDR3: TGTGCCAGCAGCTTAGGCCAGGTTGTCTCCTATGGCTGCACCTTC. Full variable domain (outside the CDR3, taken from reference TRBV7-2 and TRBJ1-2): GAGVSQSPSNKVTEKGKDVELRCDPISGHTALYWYRQSLGQGLEFLIYFQGNSAPDKSGLPSDRFSAERTGGSVSTLTIQRTQQEDSAVYLCASSLGQVVSYGCTFGSGTRLTVV.

The chain combines TRBV5-1 with TRBJ2-4; tentatively, D is TRBD2 (7 bases). Trimming left V 0 bases short and J 13 bases short, with 17 bases between. The germline CDR1 and CDR2 sequences are SGHRS and YFSETQ. This CDR3 spans 14 amino acids. This CDR3 reads CASSLEGGPVGQYF. The CDR3 DNA is TGCGCCAGCAGCTTGGAGGGGGGGCCCGTGGGGCAGTACTTC.

The chain combines TRBV6-6 with TRBJ1-2; 9 nucleotides line up with TRBD1. Unmatched junction bases numbered 7, after V lost 0 bases and J lost 8 bases. The germline V gene has CDR1 MNHNY and CDR2 SVGAGI (reference sequence). The CDR3 is 15 residues long. The CDR3 spells CASSYSRRTGEGYTF. The CDR3 DNA is TGTGCCAGCAGTTACTCGCGACGGACAGGGGAAGGCTACACCTTC.

The chain couples TRBV18 to TRBJ2-7; 11 positions match TRBD2. The CDR3 contains 18 residues. CDR1 is KGHSH and CDR2 is LQKENI in the germline V gene. J gave up 2 bases and V 1 base, and 10 bases lay outside the gene matches. The CDR3 coding sequence is TGTGCCAGCTCACCACTTTCCCTAGCGGGGGGCCCCCCCTACGAGCAGTACTTC. Amino acid sequence: CASSPLSLAGGPPYEQYF.

Only a few counts were recorded for this clonotype. This sequence joins TRBV6-1 and TRBJ2-3, with a tentative D call TRBD1 (6 bases). V lost 6 bases, J lost 1 base, and 23 bases lay in between. Germline-derived CDR1 and CDR2 are MNHNS and SASEGT. The CDR3 extends over 18 amino acids. CDR3 region: CASSPAPTGRRGTDTQYF. The CDR3 DNA sequence: TGTGCCAGCAGCCCAGCTCCGACAGGACGACGGGGCACAGATACGCAGTATTTT.

This clonotype was observed a handful of times. This chain uses TRBV7-2 with TRBJ1-2; D unresolved. Germline CDR1 reads SGHTA; CDR2 reads FQGNSA. Deletions cut 5 bases from V and 3 bases from J, with 16 bases between. This CDR3 is 15 amino acids long. The CDR3 coding sequence is TGTGCCAGCAGCAAAACAGTCTTCTTAGACTATGGCTACACCTTC. Its protein product is CASSKTVFLDYGYTF.